This T cell receptor (beta chain) was documented in a study of blood T cell repertoires in COVID-19. CDR3 size: 18 residues. V shed 4 bases, J shed 5 bases, and the junction held 12 bases outside the gene matches. Germline-derived CDR1 and CDR2 are SEHNR and FQNEAQ (reference sequence). Profiled with immunoSEQ multiplex PCR; TCRdb holds only in-frame clones, not every one. The data hold a few hundred thousand clones, with 90% observed a single time. The J gene is TRBJ2-2, the V gene TRBV7-9, with 11 positions matching TRBD2. The sequenced material came from PBMCs or T cells enriched from blood (not recorded which). The sequence was collected from a woman aged 18-35 years with acute COVID-19. DNA of the CDR3: TGTGCCAGCAGCTCTAGCGGGAGGCCAACCTATAAAACCGGGGAGCTGTTTTTT. Translated, it gives CASSSSGRPTYKTGELFF.